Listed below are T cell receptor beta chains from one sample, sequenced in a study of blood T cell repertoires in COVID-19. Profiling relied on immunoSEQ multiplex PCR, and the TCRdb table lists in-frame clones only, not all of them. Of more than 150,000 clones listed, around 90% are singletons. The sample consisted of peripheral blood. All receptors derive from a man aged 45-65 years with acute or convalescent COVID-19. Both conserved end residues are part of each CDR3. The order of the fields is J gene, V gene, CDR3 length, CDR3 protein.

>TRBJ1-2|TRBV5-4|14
CASSFGGDNYGYTF
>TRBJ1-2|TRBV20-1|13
CSASHIGAPGYTF
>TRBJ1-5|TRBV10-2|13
CASNQYEGQPQHF
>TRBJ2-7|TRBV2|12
CASRQVPYEQYF
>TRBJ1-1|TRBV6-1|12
CASSDKGMVAFF
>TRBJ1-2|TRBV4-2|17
CASSQDSGVAGSDGYTF
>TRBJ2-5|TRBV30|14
CAWMRSGSQETQYF
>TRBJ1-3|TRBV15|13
CATRNSGGNTIYF
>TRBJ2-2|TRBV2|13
CASSQGNTGELFF
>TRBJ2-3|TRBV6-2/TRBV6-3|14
CASSFRLAGDTQYF
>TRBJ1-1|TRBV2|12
CASGVGNTEAFF
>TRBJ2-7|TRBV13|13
CASRNGNSYEQYF
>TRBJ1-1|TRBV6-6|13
CASSYGRTTEAFF
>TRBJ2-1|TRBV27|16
CASSAGLAGVYNEQFF
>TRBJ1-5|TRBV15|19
CATSRDYGTGGIANQPQHF
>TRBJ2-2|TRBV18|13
CASSGTSSGELFF
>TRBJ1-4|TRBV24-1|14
CATSGGNGNEKLFF
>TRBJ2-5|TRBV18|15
CASSLNSGTRETQYF
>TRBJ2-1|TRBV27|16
CASSPGGIGSYNEQFF
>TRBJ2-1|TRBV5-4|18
CASSSRQTGPISYNEQFF
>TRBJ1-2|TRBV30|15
CAWSETGASNYGYTF
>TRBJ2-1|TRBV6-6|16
CASSTYSGRAYNEQFF
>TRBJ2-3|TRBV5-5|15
CASSNGLAVTDTQYF
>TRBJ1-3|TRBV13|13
CASRQIAGNTIYF
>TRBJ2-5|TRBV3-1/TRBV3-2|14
CASSLPGLQETQYF
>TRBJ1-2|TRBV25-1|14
CASNPGGGAGGYTF
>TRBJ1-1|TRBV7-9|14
CASSVTQAGTEAFF
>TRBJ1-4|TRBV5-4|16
CASSLGQGALSEKLFF
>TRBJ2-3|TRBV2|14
CASSPPAGTDTQYF
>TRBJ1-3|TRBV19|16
CASSNIQGTAGNTIYF
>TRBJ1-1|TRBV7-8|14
CASSLFRGRTEAFF
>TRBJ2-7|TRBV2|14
CASRAETTSYEQYF
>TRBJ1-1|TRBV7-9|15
CASSLVQGGNTEAFF
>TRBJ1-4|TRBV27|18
CASSELTGDPVANEKLFF
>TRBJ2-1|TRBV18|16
CASSPMTGASYNEQFF
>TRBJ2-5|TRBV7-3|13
CASSPGVAETQYF
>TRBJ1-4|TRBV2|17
CASSEVFTGQRNEKLFF
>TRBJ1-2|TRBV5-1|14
CASSSGTGGTGYTF
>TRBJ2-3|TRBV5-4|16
CASSLGGRAPTDTQYF
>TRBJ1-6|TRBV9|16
CASSVGPGQGNSPLHF
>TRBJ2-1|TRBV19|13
CASSMSRFDEQFF
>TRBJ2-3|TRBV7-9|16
CASSLVPGLSTDTQYF
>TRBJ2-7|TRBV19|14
CASSVSSGSYEQYF
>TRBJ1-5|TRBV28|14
CATWEGRGNQPQHF
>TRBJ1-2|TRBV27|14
CASSKGGSHYGYTF